This record concerns one T cell receptor beta chain sequence. Its antigen is not known. Sequencing used immunoSEQ multiplex PCR; TCRdb keeps in-frame clones, though not all of them. The sample holds around 50,000 clones; about 61% are singletons and the top ten take about 5%. The entry originates in a study of a mutant IDH1 vaccine in newly diagnosed glioma. Turning to the study itself: Vaccines were begun 4-6 weeks after radiotherapy alone, or with temozolomide cycles. Beforehand, treatment had been radiotherapy, temozolomide, or both; the majority received both.

Time point denoted: week 47, end of study. The vaccine gave 300 ug of a 20-mer mutant IDH1 peptide subcutaneously per dose. The patients received vaccinations eight times, in weeks 1, 3, 5, 7, 11, 15, 19 and 23. Germline CDR1 reads MNHEY; CDR2 reads SMNVEV (reference sequence). The CDR3 is 13 amino acids. Between the trimmed V and J ends, which lost 5 bases and 11 bases, there was a span of 15 bases. Sample: peripheral blood mononuclear cells (PBMCs), taken from a glioma patient whose treatment included an IDH1 peptide vaccine. The chain joins TRBV27 to TRBJ1-4; maybe TRBD1 (5 bases). This sequence originates from a man aged 40-49 years with glioma. Some clones in this sample may be carry-over from other donors' samples. CDR3 loop: CASSQGRGYKLFF. The CDR3 DNA follows: TGTGCCAGCAGTCAGGGACGGGGGTATAAACTGTTTTTT.